Each of the 10 T cell receptor beta chains below was sequenced from the same sample in a study of T cells after yellow fever vaccination. TCRdb reanalysed the 5' RACE reads using MiXCR and keeps one entry per CDR3 protein. The sample shows about 320,000 distinct CDR3 sequences, around 4.4% of them seen only once. The sample in question was PBMCs, obtained 15 days after the yellow fever booster vaccination. These receptors came from a man in his late teens or twenties who received the YFV17D yellow fever vaccine.

This clonotype was recorded many times. The rearrangement uses TRBV6-1 and TRBJ1-6; D ambiguous. From germline, CDR1 is MNHNS and CDR2 SASEGT. CDR3 length equals 13 residues. V was clipped by 3 bases and J by 7 bases, with 7 bases between them. CDR3 loop: CASSETRNSPLHF. CDR3 bases: TGTGCCAGCAGTGAGACAAGAAATTCACCCCTCCACTTT.

V and J are TRBV20-1 and TRBJ1-2, with a possible D match to TRBD1 (5 bases). Trimming removed 5 bases at V and 4 bases at J, with 17 bases between. Germline loops: CDR1 DFQATT, CDR2 SNEGSKA (reference sequence). This CDR3 is 14 amino acids long. CDR3 sequence (DNA): TGCAGTGCTCCTTCCCGGGACGGGTTCTATGGCTACACCTTC. This translates into CSAPSRDGFYGYTF.

This clonotype was counted only a few times. This rearrangement joins TRBV5-1 to TRBJ1-2, with a possible D match to TRBD1 (6 bases). The V gene's germline CDR1 is SGHRS and CDR2 YFSETQ. The CDR3 covers 15 residues. Deletions cut 4 bases from V and 6 bases from J, with 19 bases between. The CDR3 sequence: CASSPGLDRLDGYTF. Written as DNA, the CDR3 is TGCGCCAGCAGCCCCGGCCTCGACAGGTTGGATGGCTACACCTTC.

This clonotype was observed many times. The rearrangement joins TRBV4-3 to TRBJ2-7; D might be TRBD1 (6 bases). CDR1 is LGHNA and CDR2 is YSLEER in the germline V gene. This CDR3 comprises 14 residues. V was cut by 0 bases and J by 2 bases, with 8 bases left in between. Here the CDR3 reads CASSQEQGPYEQYV. Here the CDR3 DNA reads TGCGCCAGCAGCCAAGAACAGGGTCCCTACGAGCAGTACGTC.

This clonotype was counted only a few times. The genes are TRBV5-1 and TRBJ1-6; D is undetermined. V lost 4 bases to trimming and J lost 0 bases, with 11 bases between them. This CDR3 is 16 amino acids long. Germline CDR1 SGHRS, CDR2 YFSETQ. The CDR3 sequence: CASSRSESSYNSPLHF. CDR3 in DNA: TGCGCCAGCAGCCGCTCAGAGAGCTCCTATAATTCACCCCTCCACTTT.

Many counts were recorded for this clonotype. The chain carries TRBV5-1 and TRBJ2-3; no definite D call. There are 14 residues in the CDR3. Germline CDR1 SGHRS, CDR2 YFSETQ. V was trimmed by 1 base and J by 2 bases, leaving 8 bases between them. As DNA, the CDR3 is TGCGCCAGCAGCTTGTATACGATCACAGATACGCAGTATTTT. Residues: CASSLYTITDTQYF.

The chain employs TRBV28 and TRBJ1-3; TRBD1 might be the D (6 bases). V was clipped by 5 bases and J by 8 bases, with 19 bases between them. This CDR3 has 15 residues. Per germline, CDR1 MDHEN and CDR2 SYDVKM. Here the CDR3 DNA reads TGTGCCAGCAGTCCTGGGGGGGGCAATAGAGACACCATATATTTT. Amino acids: CASSPGGGNRDTIYF.

This clonotype was counted between two and nine times. The chain recombines TRBV2 with TRBJ1-5; possible D gene TRBD1, 6 bases. The germline V gene has CDR1 SNHLY and CDR2 FYNNEI. The ends were cut back, 0 bases at V and 5 bases at J, with 11 bases in the middle. This CDR3 has 15 residues. The CDR3 protein is CASSEALGAYQPQHF. The CDR3 nucleotides are TGTGCCAGCAGTGAAGCGCTGGGGGCCTATCAGCCCCAGCATTTT.

This clonotype was detected many times. The chain joins TRBV20-1 to TRBJ2-3, with D unresolved. The germline V gene encodes CDR1 DFQATT and CDR2 SNEGSKA (reference sequence). Between the trimmed V and J ends, which lost 3 bases and 2 bases, there was a span of 6 bases. The CDR3 has 12 amino acids. The CDR3 nucleotides read TGCAGTGCTAGCGACCACACAGATACGCAGTATTTT. Its translation: CSASDHTDTQYF.

In its sample, this clonotype was seen a few times. The V and J genes are TRBV6-6 and TRBJ1-1; no clear D gene. V was pared by 2 bases and J by 8 bases, with 9 bases between. The CDR3 has 12 residues. The germline V gene has CDR1 MNHNY and CDR2 SVGAGI (reference sequence). The DNA for the CDR3 is TGTGCCAGCAGTTACAGGGAGGCCGAAGCTTTCTTT. Residues: CASSYREAEAFF.